This T cell receptor beta chain was sequenced for a study of cytomegalovirus exposure and HLA in healthy donors. There were likely unrecorded immune exposures, though donors were nominally healthy when sampled. The germline gives CDR1 MGHRA, CDR2 YSYEKL. The J segment lost 6 bases and the V segment lost 0 bases, leaving 7 bases of the junction unmatched. This CDR3 contains 16 residues. Study-wide results and caveats: Later analysis indicated greater clonal expansion among HLA-associated TCR beta chains than among equally common other chains. Most likely, a cluster of highly shared sequence variants arose as a sequencing artifact.

A multiplex PCR was run with 60 Vbeta primers and 13 Jbeta primers. Some clones are missing from TCRdb's copy, which holds only in-frame ones; the method was immunoSEQ multiplex PCR. Seen here are around 180,000 clones, roughly 80% observed once, and the top ten hold about 7%. Regarding this clone: What it recognizes is unknown.

This clonotype was sampled from a man between 25 and 39 years old in good health and CMV-seropositive. The specimen sequenced was PBMCs. This chain joins TRBV4-1 and TRBJ1-5; TRBD1 aligns across 8 bases. CDR3 bases: TGCGCCAGCAGCCAAGAGGAGACAGGGGACGGTCAGCCCCAGCATTTT. It codes for CASSQEETGDGQPQHF.